The text below deals with one T cell receptor beta chain. What this receptor recognizes is not known. No per-base quality is available; no much larger clone lies one base away. TCRbeta CDR3 regions were amplified from genomic DNA using the immunoSEQ Assay, a bias-controlled multiplex PCR. Processing in the source paper ran as follows. The number of nucleated cells in each sample was estimated from the amplification of reference gene primers within the assay. To quantify the absolute abundance of each unique TCRbeta CDR3 rearrangement, sequence reads were collapsed and filtered. For each sample, productive Simpson clonality was calculated as the square root of Simpson's diversity index across productive rearrangements. TCRdb's version of the immuneACCESS table is confined to in-frame rearrangements and falls short of the full clone set. An unresolved V gene accounts for under half of the shortfall where checked; the remainder is of unknown origin. V, J and clone size reflect that table, while D and trimming were determined from the DNA. Recorded for this sample are about 54,000 clones; 85% to 90% of them occurred a single time. Jointly, the top ten make up roughly 4.3% of the sample.

The V and J ends are trimmed by 6 bases and 9 bases, leaving 13 bases between them. The CDR3 goes from the cysteine to the phenylalanine over 12 residues. The sequence is cut down to CDR3 DNA, 36 bases in frame from base 1. Reading the germline V gene gives CDR1 MDHEN and CDR2 SYDVKM. This record belongs to a study of blood T cell repertoires in COVID-19 (dated by TCRdb to about 2020). With respect to the entire study: Samples from collaborators originated in the United States, Italy and Spain and spanned both the acute and convalescent phases of COVID-19. The prospective study material was composed of cDNA or gDNA derived from T cells, B-cell-depleted T cells, or PBMCs. Subjects who had been exposed to COVID-19, were actively infected with it, or had recovered from it provided the deeply sampled blood TCRbeta repertoires that made up the dataset. The repertoires were released in a freely available public database intended as a resource for research on the immune response to SARS-CoV-2. The samples were drawn from two sources: the first 160 participants of the ongoing ImmuneRACE study, and about 1,300 subjects contributed by 6 global collaborators. A de-identified subject ID, COVID-19 status, age in years and sex were almost always included in the sample metadata. Where available, HLA class I and class II types were obtained from metadata supplied by the sample provider rather than from assay-based typing. Here is what the overall study found, with its caveats: How much clinical and demographic metadata was included differed by source and by participant, and the metadata was provided uncurated.

Collaborating institutions collected whole blood in K2EDTA tubes following their own protocols. Collaborator samples were shipped for TCRbeta analysis as frozen whole blood, isolated PBMCs, or DNA extracted from either sample type. This sequence uses TRBV28 and TRBJ2-3; the D gene is not confidently resolved. This TCR was recovered from a man aged 40-49 years with active COVID-19. The sequenced sample was peripheral blood. The CDR3 has the sequence CASRNDLETQYF. The DNA sequence is given as TGTGCCAGCAGGAATGACCTGGAGACGCAGTATTTT.